Listed below are T cell receptor beta chains from one sample, sequenced in a study of T cells in Graves' hyperthyroidism and ophthalmopathy. Via MiXCR, TCRdb re-called the multiplex PCR reads, giving one row per CDR3 protein. This sample has some 740,000 distinct CDR3 sequences, with about 15% found just once. The sequencing sample was made of blood. These receptors came from a young woman with Graves' hyperthyroidism. Both conserved end residues are part of each CDR3. A D gene is named only where the DNA matches it firmly. Expanded clones are given a class, and other clones once, few, many or no size at all.

v_gene,j_gene,abundance,d_gene,CDR3nt,CDR3aa
TRBV20-1,TRBJ2-1,many,TRBD1,TGCAGTGCTAGACCTGGGACAGGGGGGTACAATGAGCAGTTCTTC,CSARPGTGGYNEQFF
TRBV19,TRBJ1-2,many,TRBD1,TGTGCCAGTAGAGACAGGGGATTCTATGGCTACACCTTC,CASRDRGFYGYTF
TRBV18,TRBJ1-2,few,.,TGTGCCAGCTCACCCACTGGGGCAGGCCCTAACTATGGCTACACCTTC,CASSPTGAGPNYGYTF
TRBV4-3,TRBJ2-7,.,.,TGCGCCAGCAGCCAAGATTGGAGGGGGGCTTCTGTAGGCGAGCAGTACTTC,CASSQDWRGASVGEQYF
TRBV20-1,TRBJ2-2,many,TRBD1,TGCAGTGCTTATCCACAGGGGGCGCACACCGGGGAGCTGTTTTTT,CSAYPQGAHTGELFF
TRBV7-3,TRBJ2-1,many,.,TGTGCCAGCAGCTTAGGCGTAGCCGGAGTTGAGCAGTTCTTC,CASSLGVAGVEQFF
TRBV18,TRBJ2-5,many,.,TGTGCCAGCTCACCACCGGAAGAGACCCAGTACTTC,CASSPPEETQYF
TRBV5-5,TRBJ1-1,.,.,TGTGCCAGCAGCTTGGTGGGGGAGCATGCTTTCTTT,CASSLVGEHAFF
TRBV19,TRBJ2-2,.,.,TGTGCCAGTAGTATATTTCTGAACACCGGGGAGCTGTTTTTT,CASSIFLNTGELFF
TRBV7-8,TRBJ2-7,.,.,TGTGCCAGCAGCTCCCCAGGGTTTCTCTACGAGCAGTACTTC,CASSSPGFLYEQYF
TRBV2,TRBJ1-5,many,.,TGTGCCAGCAGTCTTAGGTTTCAGCCCCAGCATTTT,CASSLRFQPQHF
TRBV7-3,TRBJ2-1,many,.,TGTGCCAGCAGCCCAAGCGGGTCCTACAATGAGCAGTTCTTC,CASSPSGSYNEQFF
TRBV30,TRBJ2-3,.,TRBD2,TGTGCCGGGTCCCAACCGCGCGGGAGGCACGGGACAGATACGCAGTATTTT,CAGSQPRGRHGTDTQYF
TRBV2,TRBJ2-3,.,TRBD1,TGTGCCAGCAGAAAACAGGGGGCCGGCACAGATGCGCAGTATTTT,CASRKQGAGTDAQYF
TRBV6-2/TRBV6-3,TRBJ2-2,few,.,TGTGCCAGCAGTTCCCACGGGCTCACCGGGGAGCTGTTTTTT,CASSSHGLTGELFF
TRBV20-1,TRBJ2-2,few,TRBD2,TGCAGTGCTAGAGCCTCCGGACTAGCGGGAGTTGGACCCACCGGGGAGCTGTTTTTT,CSARASGLAGVGPTGELFF
TRBV7-9,TRBJ1-4,few,.,TGTGCCAGCAGCTTAGATAAGGGCTATGAAAAACTGTTTTTT,CASSLDKGYEKLFF
TRBV7-2,TRBJ2-1,.,TRBD2,TGTGCCAGCAGCTCCTATAGCGGGGGGTCCTACAATGAGCAGTTCTTC,CASSSYSGGSYNEQFF
TRBV4-1,TRBJ1-2,.,.,TGCGCCAGCAGCCAACATAGCAAGGGGGGGGACTATGGCTACACCTTC,CASSQHSKGGDYGYTF
TRBV3-2,TRBJ1-1,many,.,TGTGCCAGCAGCCAAGATCGAGGGGGGGAGGACACTGAAGCTTTCTTT,CASSQDRGGEDTEAFF
TRBV18,TRBJ2-1,many,TRBD2,TGTGCCAGCTCACCAGACCTAGCGGGAGGGGTGGAGCAGTTCTTC,CASSPDLAGGVEQFF
TRBV7-8,TRBJ2-5,many,TRBD2,TGTGCCAGCAGCTTAGGGTACGGACTAGCGGGTGAAGAGACCCAGTACTTC,CASSLGYGLAGEETQYF
TRBV7-2,TRBJ2-7,many,.,TGTGCCAGCAGCTTAGGCCACGGACCGTCCTACGAGCAGTACTTC,CASSLGHGPSYEQYF
TRBV10-3,TRBJ2-1,few,TRBD2,TGTGCCATCAGCGCAGCGGGAGCCACCTACAATGAGCAGTTCTTC,CAISAAGATYNEQFF
TRBV14,TRBJ2-7,.,TRBD2,TGTGCCAGCAGCACGGGACTAGCGGGGGCTTACGAGCAGTACTTC,CASSTGLAGAYEQYF
TRBV3-1,TRBJ2-1,.,TRBD2,TGTGCCAGCAGCCATCCCCGCGGCGGGAGCCATGAGCAGTTCTTC,CASSHPRGGSHEQFF